This TCR beta chain was documented in a study of T cells in Graves' hyperthyroidism and ophthalmopathy. This clonotype has only a few counts. A much larger clone lies a single base off, so this may be a read error. CDR1 and CDR2 (germline): SNHLY, FYNNEI. The CDR3 has 14 residues. RNA transcripts were the template for amplifying TCR beta CDR3 regions. TCR CDR3 underwent first-round RT-PCR with the HTBI primer set. MiXCR, run by TCRdb on the multiplex PCR reads, gives a single entry per CDR3 protein. The repertoire holds about 380,000 distinct CDR3 sequences, about 14% seen once, with around 10% in the top ten.

Input material: blood. The chain combines TRBV2 with TRBJ2-5, with TRBD1 identical over 8 bases. The origin of this receptor is a woman in her fifties or sixties with Graves' hyperthyroidism. This CDR3 is CASLHGQGEETRYF. CDR3 nucleotide sequence: TGTGCCAGCTTACACGGACAGGGTGAAGAGACCCGGTACTTC.